The clone carrying this TCR beta chain is judged medium-sized. As yet, its antigen is unknown. Trimming stripped 0 bases from V and 3 bases from J, with 9 bases between. The CDR3 runs to 14 residues. CDR1 is DFQATT, CDR2 SNEGSKA, per germline (reference sequence). Source study methods: The distant-metastasis classifier for papillary thyroid cancer was built from CDR3 differences across clinicopathological groups. TCRdb used MiXCR to call clones anew from the PCR reads. The V and J calls follow TCRdb's processing rather than the paper's. The data contain 35,000 to 55,000 clones, approximately 3% of them seen just once; the ten biggest clones take up 10%. This entry is derived from a study of metastatic and nonmetastatic thyroid tumors. Study overall: Comparison of repertoires was carried out across blood and tumor or nodule tissue from malignant and benign thyroid patients. General observations from the study: Relative to benign nodules, malignant thyroid tumors were reportedly characterized by significantly elevated TCR beta diversity in blood and tumor.

There were no patients who had received any treatment before thyroid surgery. The sample comprised blood. The receptor's source is a female donor with papillary thyroid cancer or a benign thyroid nodule (not recorded which). Some clones in this sample may be carry-over from other donors' samples. The chain joins TRBV20-1 to TRBJ2-1; possibly TRBD1 for D (5 bases). Here the CDR3 reads CSARDRVDYNEQFF. The CDR3 region has the DNA TGCAGTGCTAGAGACAGGGTGGACTACAATGAGCAGTTCTTC.